This T cell receptor (beta chain) originates from a study of blood T cells in healthy people across ages. A second PCR of 7 to 11 cycles used a sample-barcoded 5' primer and a J-beta primer mix. Each cDNA molecule, via a template-switch adaptor with 12 random nucleotides, was tagged. TCRdb re-analysed the 5' RACE reads in MiXCR, keeping a single row per CDR3 protein. Seen here are around 1,100,000 distinct CDR3 sequences, more than 30% observed once, and the top ten hold about an eighth. Germline CDR1 and CDR2: SGHTA and FQGTGA. The trim removed 1 base at V and 5 bases at J, leaving 8 bases unmatched. CDR3 length: 16 residues.

The chain combines TRBV7-3 with TRBJ2-3; 8 nucleotides align to TRBD1. The sequenced material came from blood. The clonotype was recovered from a man younger than 35 in good health. CDR3: CASSLIGQGPLDTQYF. CDR3 bases: TGTGCCAGCAGCTTAATTGGACAGGGACCCCTAGATACGCAGTATTTT.